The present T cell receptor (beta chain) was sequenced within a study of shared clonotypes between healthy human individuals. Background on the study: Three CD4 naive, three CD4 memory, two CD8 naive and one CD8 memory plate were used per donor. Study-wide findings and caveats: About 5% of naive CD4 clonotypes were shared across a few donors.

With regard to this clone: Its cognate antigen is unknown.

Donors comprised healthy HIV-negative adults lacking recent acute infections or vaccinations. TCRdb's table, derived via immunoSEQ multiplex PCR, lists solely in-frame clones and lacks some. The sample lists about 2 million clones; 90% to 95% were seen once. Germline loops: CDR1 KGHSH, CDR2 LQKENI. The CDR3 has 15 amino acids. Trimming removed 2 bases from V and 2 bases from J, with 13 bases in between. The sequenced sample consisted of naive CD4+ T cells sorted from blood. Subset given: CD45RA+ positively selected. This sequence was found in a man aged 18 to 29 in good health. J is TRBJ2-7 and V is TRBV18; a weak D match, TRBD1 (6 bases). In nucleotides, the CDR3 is TGTGCCAGCTCACCAAGGACAGAAAGAACCTACGAGCAGTACTTC. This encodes CASSPRTERTYEQYF.